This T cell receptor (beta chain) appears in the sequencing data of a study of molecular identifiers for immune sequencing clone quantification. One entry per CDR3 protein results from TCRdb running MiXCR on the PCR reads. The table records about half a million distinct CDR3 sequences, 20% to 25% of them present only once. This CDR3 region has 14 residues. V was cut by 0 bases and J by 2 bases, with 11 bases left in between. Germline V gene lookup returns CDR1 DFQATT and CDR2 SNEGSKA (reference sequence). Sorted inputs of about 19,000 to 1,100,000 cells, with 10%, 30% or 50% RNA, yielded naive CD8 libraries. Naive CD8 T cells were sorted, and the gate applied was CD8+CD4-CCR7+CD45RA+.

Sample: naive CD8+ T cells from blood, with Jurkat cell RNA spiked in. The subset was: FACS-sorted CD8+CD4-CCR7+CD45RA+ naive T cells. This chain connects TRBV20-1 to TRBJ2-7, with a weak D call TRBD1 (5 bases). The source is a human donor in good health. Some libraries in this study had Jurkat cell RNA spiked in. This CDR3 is CSARDLRGPYEQYF. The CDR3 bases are TGCAGTGCTAGAGATCTAAGGGGCCCCTACGAGCAGTACTTC.